This T cell receptor beta chain was identified in a study of Ad26.COV2.S vaccination and SARS-CoV-2 variants. Across the study: Enrolled in COV1001, the donor was in the Ad26.COV2.S trial arm, which received the vaccine. Dosing was one shot or two shots 56 days apart.

Trimming removed 3 bases from V and 4 bases from J, with 9 bases in between. In germline, CDR1 is SGHDN, CDR2 FVKESK. The CDR3 contains 13 residues. The treatment was: around 19 received Ad26.COV2.S at low or high dose, single or two shots; roughly five received placebo; per-sample allocation not given. Specimens were obtained on day 63 following the first vaccine or placebo injection. Some clones are missing from TCRdb's copy, which holds only in-frame ones; the method was immunoSEQ multiplex PCR. The sample consists of 430,000 or so clones, about 91% of them appearing once. This clone came up a few times. The antigen remains undetermined. The sample holds other DNA sequences that translate to the same CDR3. General study points: Total T cell responses were possibly underestimated by TCR breadth and depth analyses.

V and J are TRBV14 and TRBJ1-2; D unresolved. This receptor was identified in a person between 18 and 60 years old who received the Ad26.COV2.S COVID-19 vaccine or a placebo. Sequenced here: peripheral blood, sampled in a trial of Ad26.COV2.S vaccine versus placebo. CDR3 nucleotides: TGTGCCAGCAGCCACGGGCCCACCTATGGCTACACCTTC. Translating gives CASSHGPTYGYTF.